A selection of T cell receptor beta chains follows, all from one sample in a study of cytomegalovirus exposure and HLA in healthy donors. Only in-frame clones appear in the TCRdb table, and some are missing; sequencing was by immunoSEQ multiplex PCR. The table shows 150,000 to 200,000 clones, with over 65% occurring only once. The sequenced material came from PBMCs. All receptors derive from a woman in her 30s in good health and CMV-seronegative. CDR3s include the opening cysteine and the closing phenylalanine or tryptophan. D genes are given only for firm matches. Clone size is given for some rows only: seen once, a few or many times, or a class if the clone is expanded.

>TRBJ1-5|NA|NA|TRBV5-6
TGTGCCAGCAGCTTGGGGCCAACAAGCAATCAGCCCCAGCATTTT
CASSLGPTSNQPQHF
>TRBJ2-1|NA|NA|TRBV5-1
TGCGCCAGCAGCTTGGGAGGAGAGCAGTTCTTC
CASSLGGEQFF
>TRBJ2-7|NA|NA|TRBV5-1
TGCGCCAGCAGCGAATCCCCACCCGGCGCCCGACTAACCTACGAGCAGTACTTC
CASSESPPGARLTYEQYF
>TRBJ2-7|NA|TRBD1|TRBV6-6
TGTGCCAGCAGTTACTTAGGGACAGGGGACGAGCAGTACTTC
CASSYLGTGDEQYF
>TRBJ2-3|NA|NA|TRBV4-3
TGCGCCAGCAGCCAAGGCTCGGGTACTTTCACAGATACGCAGTATTTT
CASSQGSGTFTDTQYF
>TRBJ1-5|NA|TRBD1|TRBV6-5
TGTGCCAGCAGTTACTCGTGGACAGGGGGAGGCCAGCCCCAGCATTTT
CASSYSWTGGGQPQHF
>TRBJ1-5|NA|NA|TRBV19
TGTGCCAGTAGTCCCCGGGGTCCGGAACAGCCCCAGCATTTT
CASSPRGPEQPQHF
>TRBJ2-3|NA|TRBD2|TRBV7-8
TGTGCCAGCAGCCCCCGGCGGGGGTACACAGATACGCAGTATTTT
CASSPRRGYTDTQYF
>TRBJ2-2|NA|NA|TRBV7-7
TGTGCTAGCAGCCCCAAGGTCCGGGGCGGGGAGCTGTTTTTT
CASSPKVRGGELFF
>TRBJ2-1|NA|NA|TRBV6-4
TGTGCCAGCAGCCGCGGACAAGACAATGAGCAGTTCTTC
CASSRGQDNEQFF
>TRBJ2-1|once|NA|TRBV12-5
TGTGCTAGTGGTTCAGATTACAATGAGCAGTTCTTC
CASGSDYNEQFF
>TRBJ1-2|NA|TRBD1|TRBV19
TGTGCCAGTCTAACAGGGGGTGGCTACACCTTC
CASLTGGGYTF
>TRBJ1-2|NA|TRBD1|TRBV27
TGTGCCAGCTCCCTAACGGGGGCCAGGGGGCGGATTGGCTACACCTTC
CASSLTGARGRIGYTF